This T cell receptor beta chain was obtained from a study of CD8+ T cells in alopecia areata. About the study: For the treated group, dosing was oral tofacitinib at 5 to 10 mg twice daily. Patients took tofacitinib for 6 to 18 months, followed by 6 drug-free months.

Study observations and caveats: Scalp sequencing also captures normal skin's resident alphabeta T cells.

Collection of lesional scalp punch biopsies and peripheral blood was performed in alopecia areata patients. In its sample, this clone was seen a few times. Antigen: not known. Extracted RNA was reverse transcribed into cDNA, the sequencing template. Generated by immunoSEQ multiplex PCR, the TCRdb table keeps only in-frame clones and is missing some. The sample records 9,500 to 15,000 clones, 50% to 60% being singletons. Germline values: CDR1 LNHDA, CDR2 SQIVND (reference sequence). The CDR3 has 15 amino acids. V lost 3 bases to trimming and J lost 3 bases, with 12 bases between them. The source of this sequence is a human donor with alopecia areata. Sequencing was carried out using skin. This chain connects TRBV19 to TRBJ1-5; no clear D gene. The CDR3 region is CASSIIGLANQPQHF. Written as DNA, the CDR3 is TGTGCCAGTAGTATTATCGGGCTAGCCAATCAGCCCCAGCATTTT.